One sample yielded the 26 T cell receptor beta chains listed below, sequenced in a study of identical twins (dated by TCRdb to the mid-2010s). Receptor amplification or capture employed 5' RACE. Sequencer: Illumina HiSeq 2000. TCRdb handled the public reads itself, with Q25 trimming in fastp and clone calling in MiXCR, and kept productive beta chains. One record per CDR3 amino acid sequence lists the most common genes and DNA. A total of roughly 230,000 distinct CDR3 sequences appear in this sample, around 8.3% of them only once. Together, the top ten hold approximately 3% of the sample. Another study also made use of these data, one on yellow fever vaccine responses in identical twins.

The specimen was CD8+ T cells sorted from blood. The origin of the receptors is a woman younger than 35 in good health.

The gene calls are TRBV29-1 and TRBJ2-5, with a possible D match to TRBD1 (5 bases). The V end was cut by 1 base, the J end by 5 bases, with 11 bases between. The length of the CDR3 is 13 residues. CDR1 is SQVTM, CDR2 ANQGSEA, per germline. CDR3 DNA: TGCAGCGTTGAAGGATTGACAGATGAGACCCAGTACTTC. Amino acids: CSVEGLTDETQYF. The variable domain in full, with the rest retrieved from reference TRBV29-1 and TRBJ2-5, is SAVISQKPSRDICQRGTSLTIQCQVDSQVTMMFWYRQQPGQSLTLIATANQGSEATYESGFVIDKFPISRPNLTFSTLTVSNMSPEDSSIYLCSVEGLTDETQYFGPGTRLLVL.

This clonotype turned up a few times. The chain recombines TRBV5-6 with TRBJ2-7, with D possibly TRBD2 on 5 matching bases. This CDR3 spans 13 amino acids. Trimming shortened V by 4 bases and J by 6 bases, and 14 bases separated the two germline ends. Germline CDR1 and CDR2: SGHDT and YYEEEE. The chain's CDR3 is CASSLRGLSEQYF. The CDR3, as DNA: TGTGCCAGCAGCCTGCGAGGGTTGAGCGAGCAGTACTTC. Using reference TRBV5-6 and TRBJ2-7 for the parts outside the CDR3, the full variable domain is DAGVTQSPTHLIKTRGQQVTLRCSPKSGHDTVSWYQQALGQGPQFIFQYYEEEERQRGNFPDRFSGHQFPNYSSELNVNALLLGDSALYLCASSLRGLSEQYFGPGTRLTVT.

The table lists this clonotype with a few counts. The chain combines TRBV7-9 with TRBJ2-7, with D maybe TRBD2 (5 bases). Looked up from germline, CDR1 is SEHNR and CDR2 is FQNEAQ (reference sequence). The CDR3 covers 13 residues. Trimming stripped 10 bases from V and 0 bases from J, with 13 bases between. The CDR3 here is CATGVVGSYEQYF. In DNA, the CDR3 is TGTGCCACCGGGGTTGTCGGCTCCTACGAGCAGTACTTC.

This clonotype was observed at least ten times. The chain links TRBV29-1 to TRBJ2-1; D is ambiguous. Germline V CDR1 and CDR2: SQVTM, ANQGSEA. V lost 1 base to trimming and J lost 3 bases, with 10 bases between them. This CDR3 region has 14 residues. For the CDR3, the DNA is TGCAGCGTTGAAGGGCTCCACGTCTACAATGAGCAGTTCTTC. Protein product: CSVEGLHVYNEQFF.

Only a few counts were recorded for this clonotype. The chain couples TRBV4-3 to TRBJ2-3, with 12 bases matching TRBD2. The CDR3 runs to 18 residues. J was trimmed by 3 bases and V by 0 bases; bases with no gene match: 7. Germline values: CDR1 LGHNA, CDR2 YSLEER. CDR3 sequence (DNA): TGCGCCAGCAGCCAAGATCGACTAGCGGGAGTAAATACAGATACGCAGTATTTT. As protein: CASSQDRLAGVNTDTQYF.

J is TRBJ2-3 and V is TRBV9; 16 bases agree with TRBD2. The V and J ends lost 4 bases and 3 bases, in that order; junction bases with no gene match: 11. CDR3 size: 19 residues. Germline values: CDR1 SGDLS, CDR2 YYNGEE. CDR3 nucleotides: TGTGCCAGCAGCCTCCGCCTGGGACTAGCGGGAGGGGAAACAGATACGCAGTATTTT. Protein sequence: CASSLRLGLAGGETDTQYF.

The chain carries TRBV14 and TRBJ2-3; 9 bases agree with TRBD2. CDR1 is SGHDN, CDR2 FVKESK, per germline. The CDR3 is 21 amino acids. J was trimmed by 0 bases and V by 0 bases; bases with no gene match: 16. The CDR3 DNA sequence: TGTGCCAGCAGCCAAGATCGGGCTAGCGGGATTGGAGTTCCTAGCACAGATACGCAGTATTTT. It yields the protein CASSQDRASGIGVPSTDTQYF.

The V and J genes are TRBV25-1 and TRBJ2-7, with 7 bases identical to TRBD1. This CDR3 is 16 amino acids long. V gave up 1 base and J gave up 0 bases; unmatched junction bases: 6. Germline V gene sequence: CDR1 MGHDK, CDR2 SYGVNS. The CDR3 DNA follows: TGTGCCAGCAGTGAATTCTTAGGGGGCAGCTCCTACGAGCAGTACTTC. Protein: CASSEFLGGSSYEQYF.

This chain links TRBV28 with TRBJ2-7; D perhaps matches TRBD1 (5 bases). The CDR3 length is 13 residues. V was trimmed by 8 bases and J by 2 bases, leaving 13 bases between them. From germline, CDR1 is MDHEN and CDR2 SYDVKM. The chain's CDR3 is CASFGTGTYEQYF. CDR3 DNA sequence: TGTGCCAGCTTCGGAACAGGAACCTACGAGCAGTACTTC.

The chain recombines TRBV7-9 with TRBJ2-5; D tentatively fits TRBD1 or TRBD2 (5 bases each). Germline V gene lookup returns CDR1 SEHNR and CDR2 FQNEAQ (reference sequence). With 2 bases removed from V and 5 bases from J, the gap between germline ends came to 12 bases. This CDR3 has 14 residues. Here the CDR3 reads CASSLPGPGETQYF. The CDR3 DNA reads as TGTGCCAGCAGCTTACCGGGACCTGGGGAGACCCAGTACTTC.

At least ten counts were recorded for this clonotype. The chain employs TRBV6-5 and TRBJ2-3, with 8 bases aligning to TRBD1. V was clipped by 0 bases and J by 2 bases; unmatched bases: 1. Germline CDR1 MNHEY, CDR2 SVGAGI. This CDR3 comprises 15 residues. CDR3 sequence (DNA): TGTGCCAGCAGTTACTCGACAGGGGACACAGATACGCAGTATTTT. As protein: CASSYSTGDTDTQYF.

This clonotype was picked up a small number of times. The chain uses TRBV6-1 and TRBJ2-1, with 10 bases aligning to TRBD2. The V gene's germline CDR1 is MNHNS and CDR2 SASEGT. V trimming: 7 bases; J trimming: 12 bases; junction bases outside the gene matches: 15. The CDR3 is 15 amino acids. The CDR3 here is CASTRRTSGLEGQFF. CDR3 sequence (DNA): TGTGCCAGCACCCGGCGGACTAGCGGTCTCGAAGGGCAGTTCTTC.

The rearrangement links TRBV9 to TRBJ1-1; D is possibly TRBD1 (5 bases). V shed 3 bases and J shed 7 bases, with 7 bases lying between them. Per the germline V gene, CDR1 is SGDLS and CDR2 is YYNGEE. The CDR3 contains 11 residues. DNA of the CDR3: TGTGCCAGCAGCGGGGGGTTTGAAGCTTTCTTT. Protein product: CASSGGFEAFF. Full variable domain (remainder filled in from reference TRBV9 and TRBJ1-1): DSGVTQTPKHLITATGQRVTLRCSPRSGDLSVYWYQQSLDQGLQFLIQYYNGEERAKGNILERFSAQQFPDLHSELNLSSLELGDSALYFCASSGGFEAFFGQGTRLTVV.

Concerning this clonotype itself: An end of the junction does not agree with germline; a read error may underlie this. V is TRBV20-1 and J is TRBJ2-7, with 10 bases matching TRBD1. Germline values: CDR1 DFQATT, CDR2 SNEGSKA (reference sequence). The CDR3 is 13 amino acids. CDR3 DNA sequence: TGCAGTGCTAGAGGACAGGGGGCCTACGTGCAGTACTTC. Protein: CSARGQGAYVQYF.

In this sample, this clonotype turned up a few times. The V gene is TRBV7-8, the J gene TRBJ2-1, with 8 bases lining up with TRBD2. The CDR3 is 15 residues long. The V and J ends lost 1 base and 9 bases, in that order; junction bases with no gene match: 8. Germline V lookup: CDR1 SGHVS, CDR2 FQNEAQ. The DNA for the CDR3 is TGTGCCAGCAGCTTAGTCGCGGGGGGCCTGAGTGAGCAGTTCTTC. Residues: CASSLVAGGLSEQFF.

DNA of the CDR3: TGCGCCAGCAGATTTCAGACAGGGGAAGGGGAGACCCAGTACTTC. Amino acid sequence: CASRFQTGEGETQYF. The chain has TRBV10-2 and TRBJ2-5; 8 bases map to TRBD1. V lost 6 bases and J lost 5; bases outside the gene matches: 11. The CDR3 spans 15 residues. Germline V CDR1 and CDR2: WSHSY, SAAADI.

This clonotype showed up just a few times. V gene TRBV20-1 combines with J gene TRBJ2-1, with D unresolved. Looked up from germline, CDR1 is DFQATT and CDR2 is SNEGSKA (reference sequence). Trimming took 0 bases from V and 0 from J, leaving 12 bases between them. The CDR3 sequence is 16 residues long. DNA for the CDR3: TGCAGTGCTAGAGATCTGCTGATCAGCTCCTACAATGAGCAGTTCTTC. This translates into CSARDLLISSYNEQFF.

This clonotype appeared many times. V is TRBV11-2 and J is TRBJ2-3; the match to TRBD1 covers 7 bases. The V and J ends lost 2 bases and 1 base, in that order; junction bases with no gene match: 3. The CDR3 length is 15 residues. Germline assignment: CDR1 SGHAT and CDR2 FQNNGV. CDR3 sequence reads: CASSLKQGRTDTQYF. As DNA, the CDR3 is TGTGCCAGCAGCTTAAAACAGGGGCGCACAGATACGCAGTATTTT.

The chain combines TRBV4-1 with TRBJ2-7; 8 nucleotides line up with TRBD1. CDR1 and CDR2 (germline): MGHRA, YSYEKL. The CDR3 has 13 residues. The J segment lost 6 bases and the V segment lost 3 bases, leaving 4 bases of the junction unmatched. The CDR3 is CASSHRTGTEQYF. The CDR3 coding sequence is TGCGCCAGCAGCCATCGGACAGGGACCGAGCAGTACTTC.

This clonotype was observed a few times. The chain employs TRBV6-5 and TRBJ2-1; D possibly matches TRBD1 or TRBD2 (5 bases each). Trimming stripped 4 bases from V and 8 bases from J, with 18 bases between. Germline V gives CDR1 MNHEY, CDR2 SVGAGI. This CDR3 contains 15 residues. CDR3 in amino acids: CASSSGDGRIHEQFF. For the CDR3, the DNA is TGTGCCAGCAGTTCTGGGGACGGAAGAATACATGAGCAGTTCTTC.

This chain joins TRBV6-2 or TRBV6-3 and TRBJ2-1, with D maybe TRBD1 (6 bases). The germline gives CDR1 MNHEY, CDR2 SVGEGT. The CDR3 totals 17 residues. V dropped 6 bases and J dropped 0 bases, with 18 bases sitting between them. The CDR3 spells CASSWAETGHSYNEQFF. In nucleotides, the CDR3 is TGTGCCAGCAGCTGGGCTGAGACAGGTCACTCCTACAATGAGCAGTTCTTC.

The table lists this clonotype with a few counts. The chain combines TRBV10-3 with TRBJ2-3, with 10 bases matching TRBD2. V shed 2 bases, J shed 2 bases, and the junction held 1 base outside the gene matches. CDR3 length equals 15 residues. Germline assignment: CDR1 ENHRY and CDR2 SYGVKD. The CDR3 spells CAISETSGVTDTQYF. The DNA for the CDR3 is TGTGCCATCAGTGAGACTAGCGGGGTCACAGATACGCAGTATTTT.

This clonotype was detected only a few times. The V call is TRBV12-3 or TRBV12-4, the J call TRBJ2-3; tentatively, D is TRBD1 (6 bases). V dropped 7 bases and J dropped 4 bases, with 15 bases sitting between them. The CDR3 is made up of 14 amino acids. The CDR3 sequence: CASIMGAGSDTQYF. The CDR3 DNA follows: TGTGCCAGCATCATGGGGGCAGGATCAGATACGCAGTATTTT.

In this sample, this clonotype turned up a few times. The V gene is TRBV6-1, the J gene TRBJ2-1; 8 positions match TRBD2. The CDR3 contains 16 residues. Trimming cost V 8 bases and J 1 base; bases outside gene matches: 10. Per the germline V gene, CDR1 is MNHNS and CDR2 is SASEGT. CDR3 amino acids: CASLPTSVESYNEQFF. For the CDR3, the DNA is TGTGCCAGCTTACCGACTAGCGTTGAATCCTACAATGAGCAGTTCTTC.

This clonotype appeared a few times. The V and J genes are TRBV28 and TRBJ2-1; tentatively, D is TRBD1 or TRBD2 (5 bases each). The CDR3 has 11 residues. From germline, CDR1 is MDHEN and CDR2 SYDVKM. Trimming left V 8 bases short and J 10 bases short, with 12 bases between. In nucleotides, the CDR3 is TGTGCCAGCGAGAGGGGACGAGAGCAGTTCTTC. This codes for CASERGREQFF.

The chain is built from TRBV15 and TRBJ2-7; either TRBD1 or TRBD2 may fit D (6 bases each). The CDR3 is 14 residues long. Trimming pared 5 bases from V and 3 bases from J, leaving 14 bases between. Per germline, CDR1 LNHNV and CDR2 YYDKDF (reference sequence). The CDR3 sequence is CATSGTGRDYEQYF. The CDR3 DNA follows: TGTGCCACCAGCGGTACAGGGCGGGACTACGAGCAGTACTTC.